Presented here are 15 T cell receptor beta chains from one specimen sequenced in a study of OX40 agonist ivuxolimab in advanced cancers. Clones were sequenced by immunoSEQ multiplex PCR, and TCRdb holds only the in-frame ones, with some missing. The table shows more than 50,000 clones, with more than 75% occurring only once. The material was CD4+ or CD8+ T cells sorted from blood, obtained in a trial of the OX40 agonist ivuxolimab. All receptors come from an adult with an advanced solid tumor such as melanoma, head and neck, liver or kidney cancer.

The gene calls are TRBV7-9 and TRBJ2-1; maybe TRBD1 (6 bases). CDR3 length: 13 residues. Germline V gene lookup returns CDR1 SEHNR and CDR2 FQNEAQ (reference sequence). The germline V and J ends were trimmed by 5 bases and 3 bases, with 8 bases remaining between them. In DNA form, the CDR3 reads TGTGCCAGCAGCAGACAGGACTACAATGAGCAGTTCTTC. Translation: CASSRQDYNEQFF. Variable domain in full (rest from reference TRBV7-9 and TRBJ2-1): DTGVSQNPRHKITKRGQNVTFRCDPISEHNRLYWYRQTLGQGPEFLTYFQNEAQLEKSRLLSDRFSAERPKGSFSTLEIQRTEQGDSAMYLCASSRQDYNEQFFGPGTRLTVL.

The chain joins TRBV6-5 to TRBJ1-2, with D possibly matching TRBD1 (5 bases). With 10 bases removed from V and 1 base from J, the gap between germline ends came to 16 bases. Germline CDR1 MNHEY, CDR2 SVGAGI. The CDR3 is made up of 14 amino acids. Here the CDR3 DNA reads TGTGCCACAACGACACGGAGGGGTAACTATGGCTACACCTTC. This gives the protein CATTTRRGNYGYTF.

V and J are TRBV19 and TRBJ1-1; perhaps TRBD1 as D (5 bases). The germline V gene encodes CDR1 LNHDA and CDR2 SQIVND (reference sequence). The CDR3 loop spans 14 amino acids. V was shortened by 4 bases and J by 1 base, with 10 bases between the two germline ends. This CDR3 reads CASSTGHSNTEAFF. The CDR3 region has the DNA TGTGCCAGTAGTACAGGACACTCGAACACTGAAGCTTTCTTT.

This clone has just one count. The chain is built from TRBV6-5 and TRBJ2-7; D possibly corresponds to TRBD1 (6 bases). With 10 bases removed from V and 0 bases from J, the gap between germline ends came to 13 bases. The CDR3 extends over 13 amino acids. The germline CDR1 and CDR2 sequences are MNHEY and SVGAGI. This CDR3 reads CATLGASSYEQYF. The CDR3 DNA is TGTGCCACCTTGGGGGCTAGCTCCTACGAGCAGTACTTC.

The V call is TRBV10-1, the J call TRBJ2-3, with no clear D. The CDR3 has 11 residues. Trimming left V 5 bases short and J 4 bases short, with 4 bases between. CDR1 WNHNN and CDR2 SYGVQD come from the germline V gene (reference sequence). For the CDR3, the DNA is TGCGCCAGCAGTTCCGCAGATACGCAGTATTTT. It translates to CASSSADTQYF.

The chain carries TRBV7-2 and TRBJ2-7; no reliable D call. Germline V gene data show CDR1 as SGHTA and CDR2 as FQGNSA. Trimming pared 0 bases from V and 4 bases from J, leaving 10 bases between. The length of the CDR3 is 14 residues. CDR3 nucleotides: TGTGCCAGCAGCTTAGCGGGTGTAGAATACGAGCAGTACTTC. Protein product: CASSLAGVEYEQYF.

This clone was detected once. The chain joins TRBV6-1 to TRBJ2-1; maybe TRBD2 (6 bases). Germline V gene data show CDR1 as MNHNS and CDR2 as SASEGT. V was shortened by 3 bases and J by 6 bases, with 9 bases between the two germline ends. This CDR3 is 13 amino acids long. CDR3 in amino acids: CASSEGEANEQFF. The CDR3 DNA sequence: TGTGCCAGCAGTGAGGGGGAGGCCAATGAGCAGTTCTTC.

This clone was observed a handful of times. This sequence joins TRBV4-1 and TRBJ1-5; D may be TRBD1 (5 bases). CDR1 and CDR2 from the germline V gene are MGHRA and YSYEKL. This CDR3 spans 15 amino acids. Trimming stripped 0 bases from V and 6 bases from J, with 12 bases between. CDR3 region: CASSQDLWGTQPQHF. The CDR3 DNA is TGCGCCAGCAGCCAAGATCTATGGGGCACTCAGCCCCAGCATTTT.

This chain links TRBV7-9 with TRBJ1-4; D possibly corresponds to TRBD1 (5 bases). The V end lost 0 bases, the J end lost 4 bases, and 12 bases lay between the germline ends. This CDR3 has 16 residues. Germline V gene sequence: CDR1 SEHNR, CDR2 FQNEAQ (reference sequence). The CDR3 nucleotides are TGTGCCAGCAGCTTAGCAGGACACGGGATTAATGAAAAACTGTTTTTT. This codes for CASSLAGHGINEKLFF. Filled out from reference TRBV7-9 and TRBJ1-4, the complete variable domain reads DTGVSQNPRHKITKRGQNVTFRCDPISEHNRLYWYRQTLGQGPEFLTYFQNEAQLEKSRLLSDRFSAERPKGSFSTLEIQRTEQGDSAMYLCASSLAGHGINEKLFFGSGTQLSVL.

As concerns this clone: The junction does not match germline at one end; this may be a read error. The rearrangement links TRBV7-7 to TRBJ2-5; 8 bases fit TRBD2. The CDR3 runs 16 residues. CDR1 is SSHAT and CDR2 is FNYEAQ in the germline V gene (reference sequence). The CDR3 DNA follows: TGTGCTAGCAGCTTAGAGCTAGCGGGCATGCAAGAGACCCAGTACTTC. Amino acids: CASSLELAGMQETQYF.

The CDR3 reads CASSFWTDYEQYF. The CDR3 DNA reads TGTGCCAGCAGTTTCTGGACAGACTACGAGCAGTACTTC. The V and J genes are TRBV25-1 and TRBJ2-7; tentative D call: TRBD1 (6 bases). Germline V gives CDR1 MGHDK, CDR2 SYGVNS. V lost 5 bases and J lost 3, with 11 bases in between. The CDR3 sequence is 13 residues long.

CDR3 DNA sequence: TGTGCCAGCAGCTTAGTCGGGGCCCTCTCCTACAATGAGCAGTTCTTC. This translates into CASSLVGALSYNEQFF. The chain links TRBV7-2 to TRBJ2-1; D may be TRBD1 or TRBD2 (5 bases each). Germline CDR1 reads SGHTA; CDR2 reads FQGNSA. This CDR3 spans 16 amino acids. The V gene lost 1 base and the J gene lost 0 bases, with 10 bases spanning the gap.

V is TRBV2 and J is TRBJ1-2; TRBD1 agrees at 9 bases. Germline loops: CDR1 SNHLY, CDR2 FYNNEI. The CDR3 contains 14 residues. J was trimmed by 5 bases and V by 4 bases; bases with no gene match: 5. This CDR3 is CASSGDRDEYGYTF. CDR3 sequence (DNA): TGTGCCAGCAGTGGGGACAGGGATGAGTATGGCTACACCTTC. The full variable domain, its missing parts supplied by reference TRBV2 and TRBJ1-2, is EPEVTQTPSHQVTQMGQEVILRCVPISNHLYFYWYRQILGQKVEFLVSFYNNEISEKSEIFDDQFSVERPDGSNFTLKIRSTKLEDSAMYFCASSGDRDEYGYTFGSGTRLTVV.

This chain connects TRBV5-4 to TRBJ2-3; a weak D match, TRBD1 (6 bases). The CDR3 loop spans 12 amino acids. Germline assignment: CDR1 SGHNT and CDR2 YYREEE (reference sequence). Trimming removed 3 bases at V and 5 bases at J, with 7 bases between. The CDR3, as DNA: TGTGCCAGCAGCTCCAGGGGAGATACGCAGTATTTT. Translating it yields CASSSRGDTQYF.

CDR3: CASSVGGVYQPQHF. CDR3 coding DNA: TGTGCCAGTAGTGTAGGGGGGGTGTACCAGCCCCAGCATTTT. The V call is TRBV19, the J call TRBJ1-5; D perhaps matches TRBD1 (6 bases). CDR1 is LNHDA, CDR2 SQIVND, per germline (reference sequence). Trimming cost V 5 bases and J 7 bases, with 15 bases left between them. This CDR3 spans 14 amino acids.